This TCR beta chain derives from a study of early stage breast cancer tumors (TCRdb year 2017). In terms of the full investigation: Of the approximately 15 invasive breast tumors, about a dozen were found to be estrogen receptor-positive, progesterone receptor-positive and HER2-negative. The samples as a whole yielded around 2.4 million detected templates, corresponding to approximately 990,000 unique clonotypes. About 70% of the 12 ER+/PR+/HER2- tumors were invasive ductal carcinomas, while the other four were invasive lobular carcinomas. On average, each sample got about 10-fold read coverage.

Every sample was amplified as two independent genomic DNA replicates, using roughly 0.45 ug for blood and roughly 1.6 ug for tumor or normal breast. TCRB sequencing of genomic DNA was carried out with the ImmunoSeq Intro kit according to the manufacturer's instructions. The multiplex PCR ran for 30 to 35 cycles using proprietary primers and spike-in control sequences for absolute quantification. An 87-bp fragment spanning the CDR3 and flanking V and J genes was sequenced with single-end 150-bp reads. Seven samples, each with two replicates, were multiplexed per lane of an Illumina MiSeq using version 3.0 chemistry. The original methods were these. Raw data were processed with the vendor's proprietary pipeline, and both replicates were merged into a single result per sample. A clonotype was defined as productive rearrangements that share the same V-gene family, CDR3 amino acid sequence and J-gene segment. Clonality was computed as 1 minus the normalized Shannon entropy (Pielou evenness) of TCRB abundances. T cell density was estimated by dividing total templates by the number of input cells inferred from the DNA input amount. Recon with default parameters was used to estimate total repertoire diversity and clonality. A clonotype was considered tumor-enriched if its abundance in tumor exceeded 0.1% and was at least 32-fold higher than its abundance in normal breast. What TCRdb holds here is the immuneACCESS table cut down to in-frame rearrangements. Part of the clones is not present; checked against another copy, under half of the missing clones reflect an unresolved V gene, and the others are unexplained. Clone size and the V and J calls come from that table; the DNA yielded D and trimming. This sample is represented by 45,000 to 50,000 clones; approximately 83% of them were singletons. The biggest ten clones account for about 1.4% of the sample.

This clone has only a few counts. No cognate antigen has been identified for it. No base quality values were provided; no much bigger clone lies one nucleotide off. CDR1 and CDR2 (MNHNS, SASEGT) derive from the germline V gene. V lost 3 bases and J lost 3 bases, and the count of bases not matched to a germline gene is 7. The CDR3 spans 15 residues, from the cysteine through the phenylalanine. Of the read, only the CDR3 DNA is kept; its 45 bases are in frame from base 1. Paper-wide results and their limitations: Repertoires from blood and normal breast were more alike than repertoires from blood and tumor, and in about 90% of the 16 patients, comparing each tissue with blood separated tumor from normal. Chain pairing and functional markers such as CD4, CD8 and FOXP3 were missed by bulk genomic DNA sequencing of unsorted cells. The small cohort size prevented analysis by tumor subtype. Enriched TCRB sequences shared across patients were mostly commonly generated sequences, unlikely to play an important role in the tumor microenvironment. Tumors showed around 2.5-fold higher T cell density and higher clonality than adjacent normal breast tissue.

The study profiled bulk TCR beta-chain repertoires in matched peripheral blood, tumor and adjacent normal breast tissue taken from some 15 patients with early-stage breast cancer. Before surgery, roughly 5-11 mL of whole blood was collected into EDTA tubes and then processed within 2 hours. Ficoll-Paque centrifugation in SepMate-50 tubes was used to isolate peripheral blood mononuclear cells. For storage in liquid nitrogen, PBMCs were cryopreserved as aliquots of about 1.9 to 4.5 million cells in about 90% FBS with around 10% DMSO. The Qiagen AllPrep DNA/RNA Mini kit was used for genomic DNA extraction.

Source material: blood. The chain couples TRBV6-1 to TRBJ2-7, and 8 junction bases match TRBD1. The receptor was isolated from a person aged 45 to 59 with breast cancer. CDR3 protein: CASSDMGQASYEQYF. The sequence in DNA is TGTGCCAGCAGTGACATGGGACAGGCAAGCTACGAGCAGTACTTC.